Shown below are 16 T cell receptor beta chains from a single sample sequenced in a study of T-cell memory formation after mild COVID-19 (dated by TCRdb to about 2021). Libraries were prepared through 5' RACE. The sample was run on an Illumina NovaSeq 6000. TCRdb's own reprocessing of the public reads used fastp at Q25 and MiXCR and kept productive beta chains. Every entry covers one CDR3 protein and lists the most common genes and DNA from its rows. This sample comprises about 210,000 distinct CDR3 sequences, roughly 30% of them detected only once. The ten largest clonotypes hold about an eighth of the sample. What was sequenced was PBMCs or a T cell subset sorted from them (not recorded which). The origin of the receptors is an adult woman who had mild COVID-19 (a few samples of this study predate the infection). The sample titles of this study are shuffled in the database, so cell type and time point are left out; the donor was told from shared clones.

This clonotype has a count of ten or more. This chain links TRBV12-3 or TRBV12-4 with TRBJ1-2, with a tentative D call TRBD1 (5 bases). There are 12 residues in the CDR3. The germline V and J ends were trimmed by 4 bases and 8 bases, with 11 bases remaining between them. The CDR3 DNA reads TGTGCCAGCAGTTCCAGGGTGGGGGGCTACACCTTC. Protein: CASSSRVGGYTF.

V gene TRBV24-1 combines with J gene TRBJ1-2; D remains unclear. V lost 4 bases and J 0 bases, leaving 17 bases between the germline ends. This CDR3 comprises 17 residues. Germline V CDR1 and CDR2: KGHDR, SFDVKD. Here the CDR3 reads CATSESRLGGANYGYTF. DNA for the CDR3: TGTGCCACCAGTGAATCGCGCTTGGGCGGAGCTAACTATGGCTACACCTTC.

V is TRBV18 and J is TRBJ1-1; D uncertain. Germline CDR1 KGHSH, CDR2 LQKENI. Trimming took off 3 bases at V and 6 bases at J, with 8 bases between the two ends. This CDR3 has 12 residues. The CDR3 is CASSPPWAEAFF. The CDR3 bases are TGTGCCAGCTCACCGCCCTGGGCTGAAGCTTTCTTT.

As DNA, the CDR3 is TGTGCCAGCAGCTTAGCATCTAGCGGGATCCCCAGGATGAATGGCAATGAGCAGTTCTTC. It translates to CASSLASSGIPRMNGNEQFF. The chain links TRBV7-9 to TRBJ2-1, with TRBD2 identical over 9 bases. The junction had 18 bases not matched to a gene; V was cut back by 0 bases and J by 6 bases. Per the germline V gene, CDR1 is SEHNR and CDR2 is FQNEAQ (reference sequence). CDR3 length equals 20 residues.

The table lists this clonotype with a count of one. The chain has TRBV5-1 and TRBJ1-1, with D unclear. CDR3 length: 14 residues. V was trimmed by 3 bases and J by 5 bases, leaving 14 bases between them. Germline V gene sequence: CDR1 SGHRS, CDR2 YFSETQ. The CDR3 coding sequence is TGCGCCAGCAGCTCCGAGGGAATTTGGACTGAAGCTTTCTTT. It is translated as CASSSEGIWTEAFF.

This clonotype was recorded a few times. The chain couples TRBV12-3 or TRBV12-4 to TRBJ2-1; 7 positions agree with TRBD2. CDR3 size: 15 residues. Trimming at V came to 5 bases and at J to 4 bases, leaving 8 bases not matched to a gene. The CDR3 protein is CASSQSGTKYNEQFF. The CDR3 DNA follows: TGTGCCAGCAGTCAAAGCGGGACTAAGTACAATGAGCAGTTCTTC.

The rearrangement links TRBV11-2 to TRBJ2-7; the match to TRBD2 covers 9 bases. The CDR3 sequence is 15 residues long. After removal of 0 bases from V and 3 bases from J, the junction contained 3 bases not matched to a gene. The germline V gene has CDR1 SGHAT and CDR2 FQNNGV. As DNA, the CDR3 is TGTGCCAGCAGCTTAGACGGCGGGAGGGGCTACGAGCAGTACTTC. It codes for CASSLDGGRGYEQYF.

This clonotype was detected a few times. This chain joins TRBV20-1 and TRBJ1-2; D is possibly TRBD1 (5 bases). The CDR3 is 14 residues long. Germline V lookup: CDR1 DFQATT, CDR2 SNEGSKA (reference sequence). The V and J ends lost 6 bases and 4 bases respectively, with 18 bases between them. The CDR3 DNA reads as TGCAGTGCCCAGGCACTCCAGGGCACCTATGGCTACACCTTC. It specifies CSAQALQGTYGYTF.

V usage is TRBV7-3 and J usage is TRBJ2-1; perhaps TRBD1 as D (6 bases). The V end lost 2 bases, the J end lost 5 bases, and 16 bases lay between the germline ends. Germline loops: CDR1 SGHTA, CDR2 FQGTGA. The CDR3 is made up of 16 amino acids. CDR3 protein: CASSLRSVRGHNEQFF. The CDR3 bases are TGTGCCAGCAGCTTACGTTCGGTCAGGGGACACAATGAGCAGTTCTTC.

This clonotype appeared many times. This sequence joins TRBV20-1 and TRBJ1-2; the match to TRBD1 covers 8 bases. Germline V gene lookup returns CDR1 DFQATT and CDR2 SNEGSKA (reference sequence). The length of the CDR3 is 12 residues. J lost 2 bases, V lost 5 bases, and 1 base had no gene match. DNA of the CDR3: TGCAGTGCTCGGACAGGGAACTATGGCTACACCTTC. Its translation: CSARTGNYGYTF.

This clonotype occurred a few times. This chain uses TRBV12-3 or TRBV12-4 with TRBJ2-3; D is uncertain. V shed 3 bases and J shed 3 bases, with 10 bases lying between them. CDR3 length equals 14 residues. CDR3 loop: CASSLSAGTDTQYF. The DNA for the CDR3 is TGTGCCAGCAGTTTGAGCGCCGGGACAGATACGCAGTATTTT.

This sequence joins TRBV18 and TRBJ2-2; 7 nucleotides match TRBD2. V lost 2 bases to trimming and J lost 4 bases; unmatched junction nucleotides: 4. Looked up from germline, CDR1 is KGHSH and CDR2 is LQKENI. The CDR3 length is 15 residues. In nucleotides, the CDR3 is TGTGCCAGCTCACCAAGACTAGCCGGCACCGGGGAGCTGTTTTTT. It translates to CASSPRLAGTGELFF.

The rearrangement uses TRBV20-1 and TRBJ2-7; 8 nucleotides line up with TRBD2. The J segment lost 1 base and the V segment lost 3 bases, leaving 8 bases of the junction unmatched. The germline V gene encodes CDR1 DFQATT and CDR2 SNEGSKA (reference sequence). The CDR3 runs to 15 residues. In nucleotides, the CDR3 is TGCAGTGCTAGCGCTTCTAGCGGGCCTTCCTACGAGCAGTACTTC. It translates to CSASASSGPSYEQYF.

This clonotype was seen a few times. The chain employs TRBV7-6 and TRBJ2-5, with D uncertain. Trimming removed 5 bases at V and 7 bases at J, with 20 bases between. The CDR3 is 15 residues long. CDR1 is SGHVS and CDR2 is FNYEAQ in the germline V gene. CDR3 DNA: TGTGCCAGCAGCCCCGTTGGTTCGGTAAAGGGGACCCAGTACTTC. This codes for CASSPVGSVKGTQYF.

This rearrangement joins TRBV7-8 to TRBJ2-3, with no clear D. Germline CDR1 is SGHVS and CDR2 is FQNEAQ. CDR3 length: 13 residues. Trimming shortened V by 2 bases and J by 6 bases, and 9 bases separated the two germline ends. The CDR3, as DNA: TGTGCCAGCAGCTTAATAATGACCGATACGCAGTATTTT. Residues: CASSLIMTDTQYF.

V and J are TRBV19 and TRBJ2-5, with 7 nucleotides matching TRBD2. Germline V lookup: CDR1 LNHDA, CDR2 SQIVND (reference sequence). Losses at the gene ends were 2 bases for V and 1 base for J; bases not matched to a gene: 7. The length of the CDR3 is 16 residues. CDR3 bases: TGTGCCAGTAGTATATCTGCGGGAGCTGGCCAAGAGACCCAGTACTTC. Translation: CASSISAGAGQETQYF.